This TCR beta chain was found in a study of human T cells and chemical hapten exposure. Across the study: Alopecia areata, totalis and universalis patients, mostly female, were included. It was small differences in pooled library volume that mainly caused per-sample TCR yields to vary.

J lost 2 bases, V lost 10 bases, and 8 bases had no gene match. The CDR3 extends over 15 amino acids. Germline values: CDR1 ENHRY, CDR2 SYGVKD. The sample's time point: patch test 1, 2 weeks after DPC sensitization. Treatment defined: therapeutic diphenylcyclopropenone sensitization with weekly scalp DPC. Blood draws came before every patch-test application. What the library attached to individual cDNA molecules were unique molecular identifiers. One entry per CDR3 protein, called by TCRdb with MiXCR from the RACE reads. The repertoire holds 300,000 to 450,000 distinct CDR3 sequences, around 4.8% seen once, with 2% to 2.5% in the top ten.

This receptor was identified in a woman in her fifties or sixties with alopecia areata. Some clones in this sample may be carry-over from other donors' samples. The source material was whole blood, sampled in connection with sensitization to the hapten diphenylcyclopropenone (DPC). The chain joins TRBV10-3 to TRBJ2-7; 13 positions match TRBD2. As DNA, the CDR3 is TGTGCCACAGGCGGGACTAGCGGGACCCCCTACGAGCAGTACTTC. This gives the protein CATGGTSGTPYEQYF.